A selection of T cell receptor beta chains follows, all from one sample in a study of Ad26.COV2.S vaccination and SARS-CoV-2 variants. Sequencing used immunoSEQ multiplex PCR; TCRdb keeps in-frame clones, though not all of them. The sample records more than 300,000 clones, around four fifths being singletons. The sample consisted of peripheral blood, taken in a trial of Ad26.COV2.S vaccine versus placebo. The receptors stem from a person between 18 and 65 years old who received the Ad26.COV2.S COVID-19 vaccine or a placebo. Both conserved end residues are part of each CDR3. Fields, in order: V gene, D gene, CDR3 length, clone size, J gene, CDR3 DNA, CDR3 protein. D genes are given only for firm matches. Expanded clones are given a class, and other clones once, few, many or no size at all.

>TRBV5-1|NA|14|NA|TRBJ2-7
TGCGCCAGCAGCTTCGATCTGGGGGGGCGTGAGCAGTACTTC
CASSFDLGGREQYF
>TRBV9|NA|14|few|TRBJ1-1
TGTGCCAGCACCCGTGGGGGCGCGAACACTGAAGCTTTCTTT
CASTRGGANTEAFF
>TRBV2|TRBD2|15|NA|TRBJ2-1
TGTGCCAGCAGCTACAGCGGGGGACTGAACAATGAGCAGTTCTTC
CASSYSGGLNNEQFF
>TRBV11-2|NA|17|NA|TRBJ1-5
TGTGCCAGCAGCTTAGATTCACCGACAGGCCGTAATCAGCCCCAGCATTTT
CASSLDSPTGRNQPQHF
>TRBV28|NA|18|once|TRBJ2-3
TGTGCCAGCAGTTTATTTGGCCTAGCCCATAAAAGCACAGATACGCAGTATTTT
CASSLFGLAHKSTDTQYF
>TRBV6-5|NA|11|NA|TRBJ2-1
TGTGCCAGCATGTCCGGCAATGAGCAGTTCTTC
CASMSGNEQFF
>TRBV19|TRBD1|14|NA|TRBJ1-2
TGTGCCAGTAGTATGGACAGGCGGTCCTTTGGCTACACCTTC
CASSMDRRSFGYTF
>TRBV9|NA|16|NA|TRBJ1-6
TGTGCCAGCAGCGTAGTCCCGACACTCTATAATTCACCCCTCCACTTT
CASSVVPTLYNSPLHF
>TRBV7-3|NA|15|NA|TRBJ1-4
TGTGCCAGCAGCTTAGGCGCTTCTTCTAATGAAAAACTGTTTTTT
CASSLGASSNEKLFF
>TRBV2|NA|14|NA|TRBJ1-4
TGTGCCAGCAGTGATAGTGGAAGGGGTGAAAAACTGTTTTTT
CASSDSGRGEKLFF
>TRBV7-8|TRBD1|17|NA|TRBJ2-7
TGTGCCAGCAGCTTAGCCCTTTTGACAGGGGGACCCTACGAGCAGTACTTC
CASSLALLTGGPYEQYF
>TRBV27|NA|15|NA|TRBJ1-1
TGTGCCAGTAGCCTAGGGACCGGAGCGGACACTGAAGCTTTCTTT
CASSLGTGADTEAFF
>TRBV9|TRBD1|15|NA|TRBJ2-3
TGTGCCAGCAGCGAACGACAGGGGAGCACAGATACGCAGTATTTT
CASSERQGSTDTQYF
>TRBV5-4|NA|14|once|TRBJ2-7
TGTGCCAGCAGCCCCACGCTAAACTCCTACGAGCAGTACTTC
CASSPTLNSYEQYF
>TRBV28|NA|15|NA|TRBJ1-5
TGTGCCAGCAGCTTGGGTGGGGGGGCACCAGGGCCCCAGCATTTT
CASSLGGGAPGPQHF
>TRBV6-1|NA|14|NA|TRBJ1-1
TGTGCCAGCAGTGAATGGGGCCTGAACACTGAAGCTTTCTTT
CASSEWGLNTEAFF
>TRBV28|NA|13|NA|TRBJ2-3
TGTGCCAGCAGTGGGCTTTTAACAGATACGCAGTATTTT
CASSGLLTDTQYF
>TRBV5-1|NA|14|NA|TRBJ2-5
TGCGCCAGCAGAAGAGAGGCTTTCCAAGAGACCCAGTACTTC
CASRREAFQETQYF
>TRBV6-5|NA|11|NA|TRBJ1-1
TGTGCCAGCAGTTATCTCTGGGCAGCTTTCTTT
CASSYLWAAFF
>TRBV28|TRBD1|16|NA|TRBJ1-5
TGTGCCAGCAGTCGTGACAGGGGATTAAGCAATCAGCCCCAGCATTTT
CASSRDRGLSNQPQHF
>TRBV15|NA|16|NA|TRBJ2-7
TGTGCCACCAGCAGAGTTTCCCCGAAGGGGCATTACGAGCAGTACTTC
CATSRVSPKGHYEQYF
>TRBV5-6|NA|15|NA|TRBJ2-6
TGTGCCAGCAGCCCCTTCTACTCTGGGGCCAACGTCCTGACTTTC
CASSPFYSGANVLTF
>TRBV19|NA|13|NA|TRBJ2-3
TGTGCCAGTAGTATAGCGCGAACAGATACGCAGTATTTT
CASSIARTDTQYF
>TRBV29-1|NA|16|NA|TRBJ1-1
TGCAGCGTTGAGGGCTTAAAGGGATACCAGAACACTGAAGCTTTCTTT
CSVEGLKGYQNTEAFF
>TRBV25-1|TRBD1|16|NA|TRBJ1-2
TGTGCCAGCAGTGAATATGGGACAGGGGTAAACTATGGCTACACCTTC
CASSEYGTGVNYGYTF
>TRBV4-1|TRBD2|19|NA|TRBJ2-5
TGCGCCAGCAGCCAAGATCGGACTAGCGGGGGGACCAGGCAAGAGACCCAGTACTTC
CASSQDRTSGGTRQETQYF
>TRBV12-3/TRBV12-4|NA|12|NA|TRBJ2-7
TGTGCCAGCAGTTTAACCGGTTACGAGCAGTACTTC
CASSLTGYEQYF
>TRBV29-1|NA|13|NA|TRBJ2-5
TGCAGCGTTGGGACAGAAAACCAAGAGACCCAGTACTTC
CSVGTENQETQYF
>TRBV2|NA|14|NA|TRBJ1-2
TGTGCCAGCGCCCGGGACAAAGAAGCAGATGGCTACACCTTC
CASARDKEADGYTF
>TRBV6-5|NA|16|NA|TRBJ2-2
TGTGCCAGCAGTTACCCGCAGGGGGGGTCGACCGGGGAGCTGTTTTTT
CASSYPQGGSTGELFF
>TRBV5-1|NA|13|NA|TRBJ2-5
TGCGCCAGCAGCTTGAGGCTAATAGAGACCCAGTACTTC
CASSLRLIETQYF
>TRBV7-6|TRBD1|16|NA|TRBJ2-3
TGTGCCAGCAGCTTATGGTGGACAGGGGGCTCAGATACGCAGTATTTT
CASSLWWTGGSDTQYF
>TRBV2|NA|12|NA|TRBJ1-2
TGTGCCAGTTTGTCCAGGGGCTATGGCTACACCTTC
CASLSRGYGYTF
>TRBV6-5|TRBD1|14|many|TRBJ1-2
TGTGCCAGCAGTTACTCGAAAGGGGGCTTTGGCTACACCTTC
CASSYSKGGFGYTF
>TRBV19|NA|11|NA|TRBJ1-1
TGTGCCAGTCGAACAGCTTCCGAAGCTTTCTTT
CASRTASEAFF
>TRBV5-1|NA|13|NA|TRBJ2-1
TGCGCCAGCAGCTTGGACGGGGTCGGTGAGCAGTTCTTC
CASSLDGVGEQFF
>TRBV19|NA|15|NA|TRBJ1-4
TGTGCCAGTAGGGCAAACAGGGACATTAATGAAAAACTGTTTTTT
CASRANRDINEKLFF
>TRBV11-2|NA|15|once|TRBJ1-3
TGTGCCAGCAGCTTAGACAGGGGATCCGGAAACACCATATATTTT
CASSLDRGSGNTIYF
>TRBV6-4|NA|14|NA|TRBJ1-1
TGTGCCAGCAGCCTACAGGGTGGGGACACTGAAGCTTTCTTT
CASSLQGGDTEAFF
>TRBV4-2|NA|15|NA|TRBJ1-1
TGTGCCAGCAGCCACCCGGGGGACATGAACACTGAAGCTTTCTTT
CASSHPGDMNTEAFF
>TRBV7-9|NA|15|NA|TRBJ1-6
TGTGCCAGCAGCTATTTTGGGTCCTATAATTCACCCCTCCACTTT
CASSYFGSYNSPLHF
>TRBV25-1|NA|16|many|TRBJ1-1
TGTGCCAGCTACGTGATAGGTCCGGGCCTTGAGACTGAAGCTTTCTTT
CASYVIGPGLETEAFF
>TRBV11-2|NA|13|NA|TRBJ1-1
TGTGCCAGCAGCTTAGATCTGTACACTGAAGCTTTCTTT
CASSLDLYTEAFF
>TRBV4-1|NA|15|few|TRBJ1-6
TGCGCCAGCAGCCAAGATTGGTACACCAATTCACCCCTCCACTTT
CASSQDWYTNSPLHF
>TRBV29-1|NA|12|NA|TRBJ2-3
TGCAGCGTTGCGCTCGCGCCAGATACGCAGTATTTT
CSVALAPDTQYF
>TRBV10-3|NA|14|NA|TRBJ1-1
TGTGCCATCAGTGACACTGGAGGGAACACTGAAGCTTTCTTT
CAISDTGGNTEAFF
>TRBV28|NA|14|NA|TRBJ1-1
TGTGCCAGCAGTTTATCAGGGACCGACACTGAAGCTTTCTTT
CASSLSGTDTEAFF
>TRBV2|NA|13|NA|TRBJ1-1
TGTGCCAGCAGTTCAGGGGTCCGCACTGAAGCTTTCTTT
CASSSGVRTEAFF
>TRBV7-2|NA|12|many|TRBJ2-1
TGTGCCAGCAGCTCCCTCTCGGCGGAGCAGTTCTTC
CASSSLSAEQFF
>TRBV2|TRBD1|13|NA|TRBJ1-2
TGTGCCACCGCGAGGGGACAGAACTATGGCTACACCTTC
CATARGQNYGYTF
>TRBV27|TRBD2|14|once|TRBJ2-1
TGTGCCAGCGGCGGGACTAGCGGGGCCTCTATGCAGTTCTTC
CASGGTSGASMQFF
>TRBV24-1|TRBD1|15|NA|TRBJ1-2
TGTGCCACCAGTGGCTCAGGGGGCACCAACTATGGCTACACCTTC
CATSGSGGTNYGYTF
>TRBV7-9|NA|13|NA|TRBJ2-2
TGTGCCAGCAGCTTAGCCCTCACCGGGGAGCTGTTTTTT
CASSLALTGELFF
>TRBV13|TRBD2|14|NA|TRBJ2-3
TGTGCCAGCAGCTGGGGGGAGGGGTCAGATACGCAGTATTTT
CASSWGEGSDTQYF
>TRBV28|NA|11|NA|TRBJ2-5
TGTGCCAGCAGTTCACATAGGGCCCAGTACTTC
CASSSHRAQYF
>TRBV6-5|NA|14|NA|TRBJ1-5
TGTGCCATCGACGTGACAGGTCCAAATCAGCCCCAGCATTTT
CAIDVTGPNQPQHF
>TRBV3-1/TRBV3-2|NA|15|few|TRBJ2-7
TGTGCCAGCAGCCAAGGGGGGCAGGACTCCTACGAGCAGTACTTC
CASSQGGQDSYEQYF
>TRBV4-2|NA|13|NA|TRBJ2-5
TGTGCCAGCAGCCCCGGGGCGGCGGAGACCCAGTACTTC
CASSPGAAETQYF
>TRBV7-9|NA|16|many|TRBJ1-3
TGTGCCAGCAGCATCTACAGGGCGGATTGGGGAAACACCATATATTTT
CASSIYRADWGNTIYF
>TRBV5-5|TRBD1|16|NA|TRBJ2-7
TGTGCCAGCAGCCACCTGACAGGGGGGAGCTCCTACGAGCAGTACTTC
CASSHLTGGSSYEQYF